The 5 T cell receptor beta chains listed next were all sequenced from one sample in a study of identical twins. TCRdb re-analysed the 5' RACE reads in MiXCR, keeping a single row per CDR3 protein. The data show around 18,000 distinct CDR3 sequences, less than 70% seen once. Sequenced material: memory (CD45RO+) T cells sorted from blood. All receptors come from a woman aged 18 to 35 in good health. This table probably holds off-target reads from a library built for another chain.

The chain links TRBV29-1 to TRBJ2-1; 9 bases fit TRBD2. J lost 6 bases, V lost 4 bases, and 10 bases had no gene match. The CDR3 contains 15 residues. The germline V gene encodes CDR1 SQVTM and CDR2 ANQGSEA. The CDR3 loop is CSVGSSGSAGNEQFF. CDR3 coding DNA: TGCAGCGTTGGAAGTAGCGGGAGCGCGGGCAATGAGCAGTTCTTC.

The chain has TRBV4-1 and TRBJ2-5; D not resolved. Looked up from germline, CDR1 is MGHRA and CDR2 is YSYEKL. V lost 1 base and J 4 bases, leaving 19 bases between the germline ends. This CDR3 comprises 17 residues. As DNA, the CDR3 is TGCGCCAGCAGCCAAGCCACCGGAGAGTGGGTGCGAGAGACCCAGTACTTC. It is translated as CASSQATGEWVRETQYF.

This clonotype showed up just once. V and J are TRBV18 and TRBJ2-4; D is possibly TRBD1 or TRBD2 (6 bases each). CDR1 is KGHSH, CDR2 LQKENI, per germline. Trimming took 2 bases from V and 0 from J, leaving 11 bases between them. This CDR3 comprises 16 residues. The CDR3 bases are TGTGCCAGCTCACCAACACAGGGACTAGCCAAAAACATTCAGTACTTC. Protein product: CASSPTQGLAKNIQYF.

This sequence joins TRBV19 and TRBJ2-3, with 8 nucleotides matching TRBD1. CDR1 LNHDA and CDR2 SQIVND come from the germline V gene (reference sequence). The CDR3 runs to 13 residues. J gave up 3 bases and V 8 bases, and 4 bases lay outside the gene matches. CDR3 protein: CASRDRKTDTQYF. CDR3 coding DNA: TGTGCCAGTCGGGACAGGAAGACAGATACGCAGTATTTT. Looking up the rest from reference TRBV19 and TRBJ2-3 gives the full variable domain: DGGITQSPKYLFRKEGQNVTLSCEQNLNHDAMYWYRQDPGQGLRLIYYSQIVNDFQKGDIAEGYSVSREKKESFPLTVTSAQKNPTAFYLCASRDRKTDTQYFGPGTRLTVL.

The rearrangement joins TRBV3-1 to TRBJ1-2; D unresolved. The CDR3 spans 12 residues. Germline CDR1 is LGHDT and CDR2 is YNNKEL (reference sequence). Between the trimmed V and J ends, which lost 3 bases and 12 bases, there was a span of 14 bases. DNA for the CDR3: TGTGCCAGCAGCCAGGGCAGGCACAAGAACACCTTC. Its protein product is CASSQGRHKNTF.